These 26 T cell receptor beta chains share one sample of origin, sequenced in a study of cytomegalovirus exposure and HLA in healthy donors. Sequencing used immunoSEQ multiplex PCR; TCRdb keeps in-frame clones, though not all of them. The sample lists 150,000 or so clones, over 80% occurring once. Sample: PBMCs. The receptors stem from a man under 40 in good health and CMV-seropositive.

The gene calls are TRBV5-1 and TRBJ2-7; TRBD2 aligns across 8 bases. Germline lookup yields CDR1 SGHRS and CDR2 YFSETQ. The CDR3 extends over 15 amino acids. V dropped 3 bases and J dropped 3; count of bases not matched to a gene: 8. CDR3 residues: CASSSSGTSRYEQYF. CDR3 DNA: TGCGCCAGCAGCTCATCGGGGACTAGTCGCTACGAGCAGTACTTC.

The V and J genes are TRBV27 and TRBJ2-1; TRBD2 matches at 10 bases. CDR3 length: 16 residues. Trimming cost V 5 bases and J 4 bases; bases outside gene matches: 8. Germline V gene sequence: CDR1 MNHEY, CDR2 SMNVEV (reference sequence). The CDR3 spells CASSPLAGGPYNEQFF. The CDR3 DNA sequence: TGTGCCAGCAGTCCGTTAGCGGGGGGTCCTTACAATGAGCAGTTCTTC.

This clone occurred a few times. The chain couples TRBV19 to TRBJ1-2, with D unresolved. This CDR3 comprises 13 residues. V shed 3 bases and J shed 8 bases, with 13 bases lying between them. Germline V gene data show CDR1 as LNHDA and CDR2 as SQIVND (reference sequence). DNA for the CDR3: TGTGCCAGTAGTATCCGGTCGAGTAGCGGCTACACCTTC. This translates into CASSIRSSSGYTF.

The V call is TRBV2, the J call TRBJ2-7; perhaps TRBD1 as D (5 bases). Trimming stripped 6 bases from V and 0 bases from J, with 15 bases between. This CDR3 spans 15 amino acids. Germline V gene sequence: CDR1 SNHLY, CDR2 FYNNEI. CDR3 coding DNA: TGTGCCAGCAGCCCCTATCCTAGGGGCTCCTACGAGCAGTACTTC. The encoded protein is CASSPYPRGSYEQYF.

V usage is TRBV5-4 and J usage is TRBJ2-3, with a possible D match to TRBD1 (5 bases). V lost 6 bases to trimming and J lost 0 bases, with 14 bases between them. CDR3 length equals 15 residues. The germline gives CDR1 SGHNT, CDR2 YYREEE (reference sequence). CDR3 sequence: CASTFWGGSTDTQYF. DNA for the CDR3: TGTGCCAGCACTTTCTGGGGCGGAAGCACAGATACGCAGTATTTT.

The chain couples TRBV12-5 to TRBJ1-1, with TRBD1 matching over 8 bases. This CDR3 comprises 13 residues. V gave up 7 bases and J gave up 4 bases; unmatched junction bases: 5. Looked up from germline, CDR1 is LGHNT and CDR2 is FRNRAP. Here the CDR3 reads CASEGQGATEAFF. CDR3 nucleotide sequence: TGTGCTAGTGAAGGACAGGGCGCCACTGAAGCTTTCTTT.

The chain recombines TRBV7-2 with TRBJ1-2; no clear D. The V gene's germline CDR1 is SGHTA and CDR2 FQGNSA. The CDR3 contains 17 residues. Trimming stripped 1 base from V and 8 bases from J, with 23 bases between. The CDR3 coding sequence is TGTGCCAGCAGCTTAGACGGGTCCCCAGAATGGGTGGTAGGCTACACCTTC. Its protein is CASSLDGSPEWVVGYTF.

This chain connects TRBV27 to TRBJ2-1; 8 nucleotides agree with TRBD1. Per the germline V gene, CDR1 is MNHEY and CDR2 is SMNVEV (reference sequence). The CDR3 is 16 residues long. The V segment lost 6 bases and the J segment 4 bases; nucleotides outside the gene matches: 11. Here the CDR3 DNA reads TGTGCCAGCAGGCCCCTCGGGACAGGTAGATACAATGAGCAGTTCTTC. Protein sequence: CASRPLGTGRYNEQFF.

J is TRBJ1-2 and V is TRBV19; TRBD1 agrees at 11 bases. CDR3 length: 14 residues. Germline lookup yields CDR1 LNHDA and CDR2 SQIVND (reference sequence). Losses at the gene ends were 9 bases for V and 4 bases for J; bases not matched to a gene: 7. DNA of the CDR3: TGTGCCAGCAGCCGGGACAGGGGGGTCTATGGCTACACCTTC. As protein: CASSRDRGVYGYTF. The full variable domain, completed using reference TRBV19 and TRBJ1-2, is DGGITQSPKYLFRKEGQNVTLSCEQNLNHDAMYWYRQDPGQGLRLIYYSQIVNDFQKGDIAEGYSVSREKKESFPLTVTSAQKNPTAFYLCASSRDRGVYGYTFGSGTRLTVV.

The chain combines TRBV10-3 with TRBJ2-7; possibly TRBD2 for D (5 bases). The CDR3 runs 13 residues. From germline, CDR1 is ENHRY and CDR2 SYGVKD. V was clipped by 5 bases and J by 0 bases, with 8 bases between them. The CDR3 DNA reads TGTGCCATCAGTTCCGGGGACTCCTACGAGCAGTACTTC. Protein sequence: CAISSGDSYEQYF.

The genes are TRBV7-3 and TRBJ2-3, with 8 bases identical to TRBD2. Germline CDR1 is SGHTA and CDR2 is FQGTGA. This CDR3 has 16 residues. Trimming took 5 bases from V and 2 from J; bases not matched to a gene: 9. The CDR3 is CASSRVGGGPTDTQYF. The CDR3 nucleotides read TGTGCCAGCAGCCGAGTCGGGGGGGGCCCCACAGATACGCAGTATTTT.

This chain connects TRBV7-2 to TRBJ2-7; TRBD2 aligns across 16 bases. The CDR3 has 18 residues. Per the germline V gene, CDR1 is SGHTA and CDR2 is FQGNSA. V gave up 5 bases and J gave up 3 bases; unmatched junction bases: 10. The CDR3 DNA is TGTGCCAGCAGCCCCCTTGGGACTAGCGGGGGGGACCTCTACGAGCAGTACTTC. This encodes CASSPLGTSGGDLYEQYF.

This clone was counted once. The CDR3 DNA reads as TGTGCCAGCAGCCATCGGACAGTAAGCTCTGGAAACACCATATATTTT. Its protein product is CASSHRTVSSGNTIYF. This chain joins TRBV9 and TRBJ1-3; possible D gene TRBD1, 6 bases. The CDR3 covers 16 residues. Per germline, CDR1 SGDLS and CDR2 YYNGEE. Trimming took 4 bases from V and 0 from J, leaving 14 bases between them.

The chain employs TRBV25-1 and TRBJ2-1; the D gene is possibly TRBD2 (6 bases). CDR1 and CDR2 (germline): MGHDK, SYGVNS. There are 15 residues in the CDR3. V was shortened by 2 bases and J by 3 bases, with 11 bases between the two germline ends. CDR3 DNA sequence: TGTGCCAGCAGTGAAACGGGCGGGGTCTACAATGAGCAGTTCTTC. Its protein is CASSETGGVYNEQFF.

V usage is TRBV7-6 and J usage is TRBJ2-7; 10 bases match TRBD2. The germline V gene has CDR1 SGHVS and CDR2 FNYEAQ. V shed 5 bases and J 6 bases; nucleotides not matched to a gene: 7. This CDR3 has 14 residues. The CDR3 DNA follows: TGTGCCAGCAGCCGAAGCGGGGGGGAGTCCGAGCAGTACTTC. Its protein is CASSRSGGESEQYF.

This clone was seen once. V usage is TRBV5-6 and J usage is TRBJ1-2; weak D call: TRBD1 (5 bases). The germline CDR1 and CDR2 sequences are SGHDT and YYEEEE. CDR3 length equals 14 residues. V lost 4 bases and J 4 bases, leaving 14 bases between the germline ends. In DNA, the CDR3 is TGTGCCAGCAGCCTGAAGACAGCATTCTATGGCTACACCTTC. Protein: CASSLKTAFYGYTF.

The chain uses TRBV9 and TRBJ2-5; TRBD1 matches at 9 bases. The V gene end was trimmed by 4 bases and the J gene end by 7 bases; junction bases not matched to a gene: 11. The CDR3 consists of 15 residues. Per germline, CDR1 SGDLS and CDR2 YYNGEE. CDR3 sequence: CASSRDRVPWGTQYF. Here the CDR3 DNA reads TGTGCCAGCAGCCGGGACAGGGTTCCCTGGGGGACCCAGTACTTC.

The genes are TRBV4-3 and TRBJ2-7, with TRBD1 matching over 7 bases. Germline V lookup: CDR1 LGHNA, CDR2 YSLEER. This CDR3 spans 16 amino acids. J gave up 0 bases and V 2 bases, and 7 bases lay outside the gene matches. For the CDR3, the DNA is TGCGCCAGCAGCCAACTCCCCGGGACAGCCTCCTACGAGCAGTACTTC. Residues: CASSQLPGTASYEQYF.

The chain has TRBV7-9 and TRBJ1-2; D might be TRBD1 (5 bases). Trimming stripped 5 bases from V and 0 bases from J, with 19 bases between. Germline V lookup: CDR1 SEHNR, CDR2 FQNEAQ (reference sequence). CDR3 length: 17 amino acids. As DNA, the CDR3 is TGTGCCAGCAGCAAGGCTGACAGCCACATAGCTAACTATGGCTACACCTTC. Translated, it gives CASSKADSHIANYGYTF.

The rearrangement uses TRBV7-6 and TRBJ1-6; the D gene is possibly TRBD1 (5 bases). This CDR3 has 15 amino acids. V gave up 1 base and J gave up 7 bases, with 11 bases separating them. Germline CDR1 and CDR2: SGHVS and FNYEAQ. The CDR3 region has the DNA TGTGCCAGCAGCTTAGTGGAGGGGACGAATTCACCCCTCCACTTT. Translation: CASSLVEGTNSPLHF.

This clone was recorded once. The J gene is TRBJ1-2, the V gene TRBV2, with D perhaps TRBD1 (5 bases). In germline, CDR1 is SNHLY, CDR2 FYNNEI. V dropped 2 bases and J dropped 4 bases, with 14 bases sitting between them. This CDR3 is 15 amino acids long. CDR3 bases: TGTGCCAGCAGTGAATTGGCGGGGGTGGGCTATGGCTACACCTTC. Translation: CASSELAGVGYGYTF.

The chain recombines TRBV7-9 with TRBJ2-7; 9 bases fit TRBD2. Germline CDR1 and CDR2: SEHNR and FQNEAQ (reference sequence). V gave up 4 bases and J gave up 3 bases; unmatched junction bases: 7. The CDR3 consists of 15 residues. Here the CDR3 reads CASSSSGGYGYEQYF. CDR3 nucleotides: TGTGCCAGCAGCTCGAGCGGGGGGTACGGCTACGAGCAGTACTTC.

The CDR3 loop reads CASSPTGGAYNEQFF. The DNA of the CDR3 is TGTGCCAGCAGCCCTACAGGGGGAGCCTACAATGAGCAGTTCTTC. This chain uses TRBV2 with TRBJ2-1; 8 nucleotides align to TRBD1. The germline CDR1 and CDR2 sequences are SNHLY and FYNNEI. The CDR3 covers 15 residues. Trimming cost V 6 bases and J 2 bases; bases outside gene matches: 6.

The chain has TRBV20-1 and TRBJ2-5; tentatively, D is TRBD2 (6 bases). CDR1 is DFQATT and CDR2 is SNEGSKA in the germline V gene (reference sequence). V was clipped by 5 bases and J by 5 bases, with 9 bases between them. This CDR3 has 11 residues. For the CDR3, the DNA is TGCAGTGCTCCTCGGGGGGAGACCCAGTACTTC. This sequence encodes CSAPRGETQYF.

CDR3 region: CASSFRTAEAFF. CDR3 nucleotides: TGTGCCAGCAGCTTTAGGACAGCCGAAGCTTTCTTT. The gene calls are TRBV11-1 and TRBJ1-1; possible D gene TRBD1, 6 bases. Germline assignment: CDR1 SGHAT and CDR2 FQDESV (reference sequence). Trimming removed 3 bases at V and 8 bases at J, with 10 bases between. The CDR3 has 12 residues.

The V call is TRBV10-1, the J call TRBJ1-6; 10 positions match TRBD1. Germline trimming cut 5 bases from V and 9 bases from J; bases unmatched to any gene: 7. Germline-derived CDR1 and CDR2 are WNHNN and SYGVQD (reference sequence). This CDR3 contains 15 residues. The CDR3 sequence is CASSLDRGIGSPLHF. In DNA, the CDR3 is TGCGCCAGCAGTTTGGACAGGGGGATTGGTTCACCCCTCCACTTT.